This T cell receptor (beta chain) derives from a study of shared clonotypes between healthy human individuals. Study observations and caveats: Naive subsets generally had larger estimated richness than memory subsets.

All donors were healthy HIV-negative adults lacking recent acute infections or vaccinations. Trimming cost V 7 bases and J 2 bases; bases outside gene matches: 7. From germline, CDR1 is SQVTM and CDR2 ANQGSEA. This CDR3 has 13 residues. A note on this clone: What it recognizes is unknown.

Genomic DNA belonging to each subset was distributed in equal measure over several immunoSEQ plates. The assay was immunoSEQ multiplex PCR, and TCRdb's table has in-frame clones only and misses some. The sample has under 2.5 million clones, under 95% seen once. This chain connects TRBV29-1 to TRBJ1-2; TRBD1 matches 7 bases. The sample taken for sequencing was naive CD4+ T cells from PBMCs. Subset here: CD45RA+ positively selected. The receptor was derived from a man aged 18 to 29 in good health. Some clones in this sample may be carry-over from other donors' samples. The CDR3 loop reads CSDYRDRNYGYTF. The CDR3 nucleotides are TGCAGCGACTACAGGGACAGAAACTATGGCTACACCTTC.